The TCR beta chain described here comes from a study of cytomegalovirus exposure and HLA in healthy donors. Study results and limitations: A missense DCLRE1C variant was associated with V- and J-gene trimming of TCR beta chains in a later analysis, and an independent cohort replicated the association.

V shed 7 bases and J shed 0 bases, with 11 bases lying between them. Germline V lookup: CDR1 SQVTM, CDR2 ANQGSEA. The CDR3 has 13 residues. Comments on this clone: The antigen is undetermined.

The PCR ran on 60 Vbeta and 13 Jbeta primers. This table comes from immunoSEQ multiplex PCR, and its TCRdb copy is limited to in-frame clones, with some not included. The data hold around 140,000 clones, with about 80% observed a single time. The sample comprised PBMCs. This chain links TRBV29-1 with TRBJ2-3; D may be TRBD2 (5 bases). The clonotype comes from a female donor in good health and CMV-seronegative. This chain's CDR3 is CSAGGGSTDTQYF. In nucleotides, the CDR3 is TGCAGCGCCGGCGGCGGGAGCACAGATACGCAGTATTTT.